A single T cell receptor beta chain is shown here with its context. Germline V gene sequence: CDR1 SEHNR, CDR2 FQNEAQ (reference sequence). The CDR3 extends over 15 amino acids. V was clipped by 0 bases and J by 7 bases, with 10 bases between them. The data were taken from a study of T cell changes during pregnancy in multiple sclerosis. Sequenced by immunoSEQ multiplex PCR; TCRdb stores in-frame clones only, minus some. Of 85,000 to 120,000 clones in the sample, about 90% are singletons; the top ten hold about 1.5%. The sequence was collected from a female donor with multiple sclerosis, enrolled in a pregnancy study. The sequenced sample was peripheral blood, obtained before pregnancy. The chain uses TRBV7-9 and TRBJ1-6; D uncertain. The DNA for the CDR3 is TGTGCCAGCAGCTTAGCGGCCACATCCAATTCACCCCTCCACTTT. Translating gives CASSLAATSNSPLHF.